This TCR beta chain emerged from a study of CD8 T cells in ankylosing spondylitis. As to this clonotype: The antigen remains unidentified.

Germline CDR1 and CDR2: SGHNT and YENEEA. The CDR3 length is 15 residues. V dropped 5 bases and J dropped 0; count of bases not matched to a gene: 5. Each CDR3 protein is one row after TCRdb ran MiXCR on the 5' RACE reads. The data show around 440,000 distinct CDR3 sequences, 17% seen once. Points from the study as a whole: Several of the motif variants were reported before in synovial fluid and blood from reactive arthritis. The study looked at matched synovial fluid samples from ankylosing spondylitis patients. Disease-linked clones were reported to be significantly enriched there. A TCR beta motif of about eight highly homologous variants seemed to mark ankylosing spondylitis blood. Disease-associated clonotypes exhibited CD8+ identity and were relatively infrequent in peripheral blood.

The sequence was obtained from a male donor with ankylosing spondylitis. This chain links TRBV11-3 with TRBJ2-3, with 7 bases aligning to TRBD1. Specimen: blood, either unsorted or a sorted T cell fraction (not recorded which). The CDR3 sequence is CASSPGGQSTDTQYF. The CDR3 region has the DNA TGTGCCAGCAGCCCAGGGGGACAGAGCACAGATACGCAGTATTTT.